One and the same sample provided the 14 T cell receptor beta chains below, sequenced in a study of CD8+ T cells in alopecia areata. It was cDNA, reverse transcribed from extracted RNA, that served as the sequencing template. Sequencing was performed with immunoSEQ multiplex PCR; in TCRdb, only in-frame clones are kept and a portion is missing. In total the sample includes more than 90,000 clones, none of them seen once. The sequencing sample was made of lesional skin. These receptors were obtained from a C3H/HeJ mouse with alopecia areata. This strain's MHC haplotype is H2-k.

Turning to this clone: Gene and germline names: mouse. The sample has other DNA sequences that encode this CDR3 too. CDR3 protein: CASSDAGQVNYAEQFF. The sequenced CDR3 bases are TGTGCCAGCAGTGATGCGGGACAGGTCAACTATGCT. The chain carries TRBV13-3 and TRBJ2-1; 8 nucleotides agree with TRBD1. The CDR3 is cut off 4 residues early in the read; its end comes from the germline J gene. Germline assignment: CDR1 NNHDY and CDR2 SYVADS. The length of the CDR3 is 16 residues. The V gene end was trimmed by 0 bases and the J gene end by 1 base; junction bases not matched to a gene: 3.

This clone was picked up a small number of times. The genes are named according to mouse. The CDR3 DNA, read in part, is TGTGCCAGCAGTGATGCGAAACAGAAC. This encodes CASSDAKQN. The complete CDR3 reads CASSDAKQNTLYF. This sequence joins TRBV13-1 and TRBJ2-4; D gene unclear. The CDR3 end falls 4 residues outside the read, so it is completed with the germline J gene. Germline assignment: CDR1 NSHNY and CDR2 SYGAGN. The CDR3 has 13 amino acids.

This clone was observed many times. Genes and germline are mouse. From the germline J gene comes the end of the CDR3, since the read stops 4 residues before it. V and J are TRBV13-3 and TRBJ2-1; 8 bases agree with TRBD2. Germline CDR1 reads NNHDY; CDR2 reads SYVADS. The CDR3 is made up of 14 amino acids. The CDR3 sequence: CASSDGGGRAEQFF. The sequenced part of the CDR3 DNA is TGTGCCAGCAGTGATGGGGGGGGGCGCGCT.

Details on this clone: Mouse germline and gene names are used. The CDR3 extends 4 residues past the end of the read, so its final part is completed from the germline J gene. The chain couples TRBV19 to TRBJ2-1, with 12 bases aligning to TRBD2. CDR1 is FNHDT, CDR2 SITEND, per germline (reference sequence). The CDR3 is 14 residues long. Here the CDR3 reads CASSSGTGGTEQFF. The covered CDR3 bases are TGTGCCAGCAGCTCCGGGACTGGGGGGACT.

Concerning this clone itself: The genes and germline here are from mouse. Read sequence stops 4 residues before the CDR3 end, and the germline J gene provides the missing end. The chain links TRBV13-3 to TRBJ1-1; 9 nucleotides align to TRBD1. Germline V lookup: CDR1 NNHDY, CDR2 SYVADS. There are 14 residues in the CDR3. The sequenced part of the CDR3 DNA is TGTGCCAGCAGTGATGCGACAGGGGGATTA. The encoded protein is CASSDATGGL. The complete CDR3 protein is CASSDATGGLEVFF.

This clone occurred a few times. The gene names given are mouse names. The sequence runs out 4 residues before the end of the CDR3; the remainder is reconstructed from the germline J gene. The rearrangement uses TRBV13-3 and TRBJ1-1, with D possibly being TRBD1 (6 bases). The CDR3 sequence is 14 residues long. Germline-derived CDR1 and CDR2 are NNHDY and SYVADS. V was cut by 6 bases and J by 0 bases, with 12 bases left in between. The part of the CDR3 DNA that was read is TGTGCCAGCAAAATCGGGACAACAAACACA. Its protein product is CASKIGTTNT. The whole CDR3 reads CASKIGTTNTEVFF.

In regard to this clone: Gene names and germline match the mouse. The CDR3 DNA, read in part, is TGCACCTGCAGTGCGAGGCAGGGAAGCGAA. It translates to CTCSARQGSE. The full-length CDR3 reads as CTCSARQGSERLFF. The V and J genes are TRBV1 and TRBJ1-4; a weak D match, TRBD1 (5 bases). The CDR3 end falls 4 residues outside the read, so it is completed with the germline J gene. Germline CDR1 NSQYPW, CDR2 LRSPGD (reference sequence). The CDR3 is made up of 14 amino acids.

This clone has more than one count but fewer than ten. Each gene name is a mouse one. The read terminates 4 residues before the CDR3 end, so the remaining end is supplied by the germline J gene. V usage is TRBV13-3 and J usage is TRBJ2-4; the match to TRBD2 covers 10 bases. The CDR3 is 14 amino acids. In germline, CDR1 is NNHDY, CDR2 SYVADS. CDR3 sequence: CASSDAGLGNTLYF. Incomplete CDR3 DNA: TGTGCCAGCAGTGATGCGGGACTGGGGAAC.

This clone was counted ten times or more. DNA and listed protein disagree at residue 13, so the protein shown here was translated from the DNA. Germline and genes: mouse. The read comes to an end 3 residues before the CDR3 does, leaving the germline J gene to fill in the end. The V call is TRBV1, the J call TRBJ1-3, with D perhaps matching TRBD1 (6 bases). The V end lost 3 bases, the J end lost 0 bases, and 12 bases lay between the germline ends. Germline loops: CDR1 NSQYPW, CDR2 LRSPGD (reference sequence). This CDR3 spans 16 amino acids. The CDR3 spells CTCSAPGQNSGNTLYF. The DNA read from the CDR3 is TGCACCTGCAGTGCCCCGGGACAAAATTCTGGAAATACG.

This clone came up a few times. Genes here carry mouse names. The read falls 4 residues short of the CDR3 end, and the missing part is taken from the germline J gene. The chain joins TRBV13-3 to TRBJ2-3; D ambiguous. CDR1 and CDR2 from the germline V gene are NNHDY and SYVADS. The CDR3 runs to 13 residues. V lost 5 bases to trimming and J lost 0 bases, with 7 bases between them. CDR3 loop: CASSLRSAETLYF. Partial CDR3 DNA: TGTGCCAGCAGCCTCCGTAGTGCAGAA.

Comments on this clone: All gene names here are mouse names. The read terminates 4 residues before the CDR3 end, so the remaining end is supplied by the germline J gene. The chain carries TRBV17 and TRBJ2-5; the match to TRBD2 covers 11 bases. Germline CDR1 is MNHDT and CDR2 is YYDKIL. The CDR3 contains 13 residues. CDR3 bases read: TGTGCTAGCGCGGACTGGGGGGAAGAC. As protein: CASADWGED. The CDR3 as a whole reads CASADWGEDTQYF.

Of note for this clone: All gene names here are mouse names. The read is 4 residues too short to cover the CDR3 end, so that end is filled in from the germline J gene. This chain uses TRBV1 with TRBJ1-2; TRBD1 matches 10 bases. CDR1 and CDR2 from the germline V gene are NSQYPW and LRSPGD (reference sequence). This CDR3 comprises 15 residues. V lost 4 bases and J lost 3; bases outside the gene matches: 5. The CDR3 sequence: CTCSGAGTGDSDYTF. The part of the CDR3 DNA that was read is TGCACCTGCAGTGGAGCCGGGACAGGGGACTCC. Using reference TRBV1 and TRBJ1-2 for the parts outside the CDR3, the full variable domain is VTLLEQNPRWRLVPRGQAVNLRCILKNSQYPWMSWYQQDLQKQLQWLFTLRSPGDKEVKSLPGADYLATRVTDTELRLQVANMSQGRTLYCTCSGAGTGDSDYTFGSGTRLLVI.

Concerning this clone: Germline and genes: mouse. Read data end 4 residues before the CDR3 end; the end is taken from the germline J gene. This chain joins TRBV13-3 and TRBJ2-1; 10 bases agree with TRBD1. CDR1 is NNHDY, CDR2 SYVADS, per germline. Germline trimming cut 2 bases from V and 5 bases from J; bases unmatched to any gene: 4. This CDR3 spans 15 amino acids. The sequenced CDR3 bases are TGTGCCAGCAGTGACAGGGACAGGGGCGATGCT. Translating gives CASSDRDRGDA. The entire CDR3 reads CASSDRDRGDAEQFF.

In the case of this clone: Gene names are mouse gene names. The read falls 4 residues short of the CDR3 end, and the missing part is taken from the germline J gene. The J gene is TRBJ2-4, the V gene TRBV17, with 9 bases fitting TRBD2. V trimming: 2 bases; J trimming: 2 bases; junction bases outside the gene matches: 5. Germline CDR1 reads MNHDT; CDR2 reads YYDKIL. The CDR3 loop spans 16 amino acids. The CDR3 reads CASSRSPGGDQNTLYF. Partial CDR3 DNA: TGTGCTAGCAGTAGAAGTCCTGGGGGGGATCAAAAC.